This TCR beta chain was captured by sequencing in a study of T-cell memory formation after mild COVID-19. The study's findings and limits: Pre-infection memory already had some responding clones, implying cross-reactive memory joined.

As regards this clonotype: Antigen specificity is unknown.

The authors produced TCR alpha and TCR beta cDNA libraries with sample barcodes and UMIs by 5'RACE using constant-segment primers. TCRdb re-called the 5' RACE reads through MiXCR, storing one row per CDR3 protein. The data show about 320,000 distinct CDR3 sequences, around 15% seen once. This sequence was found in a man aged 18 to 29 who had mild COVID-19 (a few samples of this study predate the infection). Cell type and time point are not known. Material: PBMCs or a T cell subset sorted from them (not recorded which).

CDR3 region: CSVDRGPTEAFF. DNA for the CDR3: TGCAGCGTGGACAGGGGGCCCACTGAAGCTTTCTTT. The chain joins TRBV29-1 to TRBJ1-1, with 11 bases lining up with TRBD1. This CDR3 has 12 residues. The germline CDR1 and CDR2 sequences are SQVTM and ANQGSEA. The V and J ends lost 6 bases and 4 bases, in that order; junction bases with no gene match: 1.